The 24 T cell receptor beta chains below come from one sample, sequenced in a study of blood T cell repertoires in COVID-19. The method was immunoSEQ multiplex PCR; TCRdb's version includes in-frame clones alone and lacks a portion of them. The repertoire has fewer than 150,000 clones, about four fifths of them found once; the top ten carry 15% to 20%. Sequencing input: PBMCs or T cells enriched from blood (not recorded which). Every receptor here comes from a man in his thirties or forties who had recovered from COVID-19.

This clone was observed a few times. V usage is TRBV5-6 and J usage is TRBJ1-2; possibly TRBD1 for D (5 bases). Germline loops: CDR1 SGHDT, CDR2 YYEEEE. The CDR3 sequence is 12 residues long. The V end lost 7 bases, the J end lost 2 bases, and 9 bases lay between the germline ends. CDR3 sequence (DNA): TGTGCCAGCGGACAAGAAAACTATGGCTACACCTTC. Residues: CASGQENYGYTF.

This clone was observed many times. The rearrangement joins TRBV5-1 to TRBJ1-1, with a possible D match to TRBD1 (6 bases). The CDR3 is made up of 15 amino acids. Germline assignment: CDR1 SGHRS and CDR2 YFSETQ. V was clipped by 4 bases and J by 1 base, with 14 bases between them. CDR3 sequence: CASSRSQQGNTEAFF. In DNA form, the CDR3 reads TGCGCCAGCAGCCGCTCCCAACAGGGGAACACTGAAGCTTTCTTT.

The chain recombines TRBV15 with TRBJ2-7, with TRBD1 matching 7 bases. The CDR3 covers 13 residues. CDR1 is LNHNV and CDR2 is YYDKDF in the germline V gene (reference sequence). J lost 1 base, V lost 5 bases, and 2 bases had no gene match. CDR3 amino acids: CATSEGASYEQYF. The CDR3 DNA follows: TGTGCCACCAGCGAGGGGGCTTCCTACGAGCAGTACTTC.

The rearrangement links TRBV6-5 to TRBJ1-6; D not certain. This CDR3 contains 14 residues. Germline V gives CDR1 MNHEY, CDR2 SVGAGI. Trimming pared 2 bases from V and 7 bases from J, leaving 9 bases between. The CDR3 region has the DNA TGTGCCAGCAGTTACAGGGAGGGAAATTCACCCCTCCACTTT. Translating gives CASSYREGNSPLHF.

The chain carries TRBV6-5 and TRBJ1-2, with 7 bases lining up with TRBD1. The J segment lost 3 bases and the V segment lost 4 bases, leaving 5 bases of the junction unmatched. This CDR3 comprises 14 residues. The germline CDR1 and CDR2 sequences are MNHEY and SVGAGI. The CDR3 sequence: CASSSRTGDYGYTF. For the CDR3, the DNA is TGTGCCAGCAGTTCACGGACAGGCGACTATGGCTACACCTTC.

This clone appeared a few times. V usage is TRBV6-5 and J usage is TRBJ2-2, with 9 bases matching TRBD1. The length of the CDR3 is 15 residues. The V segment lost 5 bases and the J segment 5 bases; nucleotides outside the gene matches: 6. The germline V gene encodes CDR1 MNHEY and CDR2 SVGAGI. This CDR3 reads CASSRQGVSTGELFF. CDR3 coding DNA: TGTGCCAGCAGTCGACAGGGGGTGTCGACCGGGGAGCTGTTTTTT.

The chain has TRBV6-5 and TRBJ2-1, with 13 bases that match TRBD2. V shed 6 bases, J shed 7 bases, and the junction held 6 bases outside the gene matches. The CDR3 length is 15 residues. Germline V gene sequence: CDR1 MNHEY, CDR2 SVGAGI. CDR3 sequence (DNA): TGTGCCAGCAGCCATACTAGCGGGAGGGCGAATGAGCAGTTCTTC. Translated: CASSHTSGRANEQFF.

The chain is built from TRBV7-9 and TRBJ2-2; TRBD1 is a possible D gene (5 bases). V was clipped by 6 bases and J by 4 bases, with 18 bases between them. The CDR3 totals 16 residues. Germline V gene data show CDR1 as SEHNR and CDR2 as FQNEAQ (reference sequence). The CDR3 region is CASRHSDTGSTGELFF. The CDR3 region has the DNA TGTGCCAGCAGACACTCCGATACAGGCAGCACCGGGGAGCTGTTTTTT.

This chain joins TRBV30 and TRBJ2-2, with 7 bases lining up with TRBD2. Unmatched junction bases numbered 11, after V lost 5 bases and J lost 5 bases. The CDR3 runs to 15 residues. Germline V gives CDR1 GTSNPN, CDR2 SVGIG (reference sequence). CDR3 in amino acids: CAWGRGGSFTGELFF. The CDR3 nucleotides read TGTGCCTGGGGGCGGGGCGGGAGTTTTACCGGGGAGCTGTTTTTT.

This clone was seen a single time. This rearrangement joins TRBV7-2 to TRBJ1-2, with 11 bases aligning to TRBD1. The CDR3 totals 14 residues. The trim removed 5 bases at V and 8 bases at J, leaving 7 bases unmatched. The germline V gene has CDR1 SGHTA and CDR2 FQGNSA. CDR3 loop: CASSLRTGGRGYTF. CDR3 DNA: TGTGCCAGCAGCCTGAGGACAGGGGGCAGGGGCTACACCTTC.

This clone has only a few counts. The V gene is TRBV24-1, the J gene TRBJ2-1; possibly TRBD1 for D (6 bases). This CDR3 contains 14 residues. Germline-derived CDR1 and CDR2 are KGHDR and SFDVKD. Deletions cut 4 bases from V and 8 bases from J, with 14 bases between. CDR3 DNA sequence: TGTGCCACCAGTGACCCAAACAGGGCGGATGAGCAGTTCTTC. The encoded protein is CATSDPNRADEQFF.

CDR3 residues: CASSAKQGAGQPQHF. The CDR3 DNA reads TGTGCCAGCAGTGCAAAACAGGGGGCGGGTCAGCCCCAGCATTTT. V and J are TRBV2 and TRBJ1-5; 9 bases map to TRBD1. Per germline, CDR1 SNHLY and CDR2 FYNNEI. CDR3 length equals 15 residues. The trim removed 4 bases at V and 6 bases at J, leaving 7 bases unmatched.

The V call is TRBV11-2, the J call TRBJ1-2; 9 bases match TRBD1. J lost 4 bases, V lost 5 bases, and 8 bases had no gene match. Germline V gene sequence: CDR1 SGHAT, CDR2 FQNNGV. The CDR3 sequence is 15 residues long. The CDR3 here is CASSSRQGVVYGYTF. The CDR3 DNA reads as TGTGCCAGCAGCAGCAGACAGGGGGTGGTCTATGGCTACACCTTC.

This CDR3 reads CASSPISGWTGELFF. The CDR3 region has the DNA TGTGCCAGCAGCCCAATATCAGGGTGGACCGGGGAGCTGTTTTTT. This sequence joins TRBV14 and TRBJ2-2; D might be TRBD1 (5 bases). The CDR3 contains 15 residues. Trimming took 4 bases from V and 5 from J, leaving 14 bases between them. Per the germline V gene, CDR1 is SGHDN and CDR2 is FVKESK. Using reference TRBV14 and TRBJ2-2 for the parts outside the CDR3, the full variable domain is EAGVTQFPSHSVIEKGQTVTLRCDPISGHDNLYWYRRVMGKEIKFLLHFVKESKQDESGMPNNRFLAERTGGTYSTLKVQPAELEDSGVYFCASSPISGWTGELFFGEGSRLTVL.

V usage is TRBV4-1 and J usage is TRBJ2-3; 13 positions agree with TRBD2. CDR3 length equals 15 residues. V lost 6 bases to trimming and J lost 6 bases; unmatched junction nucleotides: 6. From germline, CDR1 is MGHRA and CDR2 YSYEKL. CDR3 region: CASSWTSGGWDTQYF. CDR3 nucleotides: TGCGCCAGCAGTTGGACTAGCGGGGGTTGGGATACGCAGTATTTT.

The rearrangement joins TRBV2 to TRBJ1-2, with 9 bases matching TRBD1. Germline-derived CDR1 and CDR2 are SNHLY and FYNNEI. The CDR3 totals 16 residues. Germline trimming cut 5 bases from V and 8 bases from J; bases unmatched to any gene: 15. The CDR3 sequence: CASSSTVGGTGYGYTF. DNA of the CDR3: TGTGCCAGCAGTTCCACAGTTGGGGGGACAGGGTACGGCTACACCTTC.

The chain carries TRBV3-1 (or the pseudogene TRBV3-2) and TRBJ2-2; 7 bases are a match to TRBD2. Germline values: CDR1 LGHDT, CDR2 YNNKEL (reference sequence). The CDR3 consists of 15 residues. J was trimmed by 6 bases and V by 1 base; bases with no gene match: 5. In DNA form, the CDR3 reads TGTGCCAGCAGCCAAGGAGCCGCGGGAGCCGGGGAGCTGTTTTTT. It encodes CASSQGAAGAGELFF.

The chain couples TRBV7-9 to TRBJ1-1, with 9 bases matching TRBD1. The CDR3 spans 16 residues. Germline V CDR1 and CDR2: SEHNR, FQNEAQ (reference sequence). V was clipped by 4 bases and J by 7 bases; unmatched bases: 13. The CDR3 is CASSSLGATGGLEAFF. CDR3 DNA: TGTGCCAGCAGCTCATTGGGGGCAACAGGGGGCCTTGAAGCTTTCTTT.

This CDR3 is CATRALGQGPETQYF. CDR3 bases: TGTGCCACCAGGGCCCTGGGACAGGGGCCGGAGACCCAGTACTTC. V gene TRBV24-1 combines with J gene TRBJ2-5; 10 nucleotides line up with TRBD1. Germline loops: CDR1 KGHDR, CDR2 SFDVKD. This CDR3 is built from 15 residues. V lost 7 bases and J lost 5; bases outside the gene matches: 9.

This clone was counted a few times. The chain has TRBV10-2 and TRBJ2-4; TRBD1 is a possible D gene (8 bases). V lost 7 bases, J lost 2 bases, and 30 bases lay in between. The CDR3 consists of 20 residues. In germline, CDR1 is WSHSY, CDR2 SAAADI. CDR3 sequence: CASTLSQETGEGGTKNIQYF. The CDR3 DNA reads TGCGCCAGCACCTTGAGTCAGGAGACAGGGGAGGGGGGGACCAAAAACATTCAGTACTTC.

The chain joins TRBV4-1 to TRBJ2-1, with TRBD2 identical over 8 bases. CDR1 is MGHRA and CDR2 is YSYEKL in the germline V gene. With V trimmed by 1 base and J by 3 bases, 2 bases remained unmatched. The CDR3 spans 15 residues. The CDR3 nucleotides are TGCGCCAGCAGCCAAGTAAGCGGGAGCTACAATGAGCAGTTCTTC. It encodes CASSQVSGSYNEQFF.

The rearrangement joins TRBV4-1 to TRBJ2-7; TRBD2 matches at 11 bases. J was trimmed by 4 bases and V by 5 bases; bases with no gene match: 10. The CDR3 spans 16 residues. In germline, CDR1 is MGHRA, CDR2 YSYEKL. CDR3 nucleotide sequence: TGCGCCAGCAGCAACCATCCTAGCGGGAGGAATTACGAGCAGTACTTC. Translating it yields CASSNHPSGRNYEQYF.

The chain joins TRBV4-2 to TRBJ2-1, with 9 bases aligning to TRBD2. This CDR3 contains 17 residues. The V and J ends lost 0 bases and 5 bases, in that order; junction bases with no gene match: 8. Germline V CDR1 and CDR2: LGHNA, YNFKEQ. The CDR3 loop reads CASSQDLGRGGDNEQFF. For the CDR3, the DNA is TGTGCCAGCAGCCAAGATCTAGGGCGGGGGGGAGACAATGAGCAGTTCTTC.

The chain combines TRBV29-1 with TRBJ1-3, with a tentative D call TRBD1 (5 bases). The CDR3 totals 14 residues. Trimming shortened V by 4 bases and J by 0 bases, and 10 bases separated the two germline ends. Germline V gene sequence: CDR1 SQVTM, CDR2 ANQGSEA. As DNA, the CDR3 is TGCAGCGTTGCGCAGGGCAGCTCTGGAAACACCATATATTTT. The encoded protein is CSVAQGSSGNTIYF.